This T cell receptor beta chain stems from a study of Graves' ophthalmopathy and Graves' hyperthyroidism. Turning to the study itself: At the time of initial diagnosis and before any treatment, peripheral blood was collected.

Sampling approximately 10 ml of fresh peripheral blood provided the PBMCs. This clonotype was seen ten or more times. This CDR3 has 13 amino acids. V gave up 3 bases and J gave up 4 bases, with 9 bases separating them. The germline V gene has CDR1 SGHDN and CDR2 FVKESK. Amplification of the TCR beta CDR3 regions used RNA transcripts (as template). Investigators did first-round RT-PCR with HTBI primers, then second-round multiplex PCR. TCRdb independently ran MiXCR on the multiplex PCR reads; one entry per CDR3 protein. The data show hundreds of thousands of distinct CDR3 sequences, more than 20% seen once.

The clonotype comes from a woman between 18 and 30 years old with stable Graves' hyperthyroidism. The genes are TRBV14 and TRBJ1-1; D is unclear. Sequenced: peripheral blood. As DNA, the CDR3 is TGTGCCAGCAGCCAGCTCCGGGGCACTGAAGCTTTCTTT. Translated, it gives CASSQLRGTEAFF.